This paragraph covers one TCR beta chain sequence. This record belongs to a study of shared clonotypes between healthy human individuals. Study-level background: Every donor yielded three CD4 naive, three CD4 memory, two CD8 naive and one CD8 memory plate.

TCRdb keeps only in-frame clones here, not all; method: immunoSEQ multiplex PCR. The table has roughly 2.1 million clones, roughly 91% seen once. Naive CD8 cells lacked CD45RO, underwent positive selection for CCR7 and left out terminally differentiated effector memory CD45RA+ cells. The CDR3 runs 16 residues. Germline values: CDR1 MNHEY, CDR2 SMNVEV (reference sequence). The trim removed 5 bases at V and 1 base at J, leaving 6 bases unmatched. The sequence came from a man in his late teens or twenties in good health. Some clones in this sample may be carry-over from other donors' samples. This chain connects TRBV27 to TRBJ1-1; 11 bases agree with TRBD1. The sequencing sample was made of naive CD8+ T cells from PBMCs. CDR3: CASSGQGAISNTEAFF. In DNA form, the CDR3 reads TGTGCCAGCAGTGGACAGGGGGCCATCTCGAACACTGAAGCTTTCTTT.